Sequencing of this T cell receptor (beta chain) was carried out in a study of T cells in localized non-small cell lung cancer. Findings and caveats of the study: Overall survival was longer when the density of T cells in the blood was higher. Adjacent uninvolved lung tissue had the highest T cell clonality, exceeding tumor. Within adjacent lung there appeared a median approximately 59 of the top 100 tumor clones.

The repertoire was sequenced with immunoSEQ multiplex PCR; TCRdb's copy has only in-frame clones and lacks some. The table lists around 14,000 clones, 65% to 85% of them singletons. The table lists this clone with a count of one. Its antigen is not identified. This CDR3 contains 13 residues. Germline lookup yields CDR1 SQVTM and CDR2 ANQGSEA. Trimming took 0 bases from V and 2 from J, leaving 7 bases between them. This chain uses TRBV29-1 with TRBJ1-1; D is unresolved. The material sequenced was peripheral blood, taken before any cancer treatment. The source is a female donor of 60 years or more with stage I squamous cell lung carcinoma. The CDR3 loop reads CSVEENQNTEAFF. The CDR3 DNA reads as TGCAGCGTTGAAGAGAACCAAAACACTGAAGCTTTCTTT. The entire variable domain, with the rest obtained from reference TRBV29-1 and TRBJ1-1, is as follows: SAVISQKPSRDICQRGTSLTIQCQVDSQVTMMFWYRQQPGQSLTLIATANQGSEATYESGFVIDKFPISRPNLTFSTLTVSNMSPEDSSIYLCSVEENQNTEAFFGQGTRLTVV.